This T cell receptor (beta chain) derives from a study of blood T cells in healthy people across ages. The CDR3 is 14 amino acids. The germline V gene has CDR1 DFQATT and CDR2 SNEGSKA (reference sequence). A minimum of 6 micrograms of total RNA was extracted per sample. It was with a sample-barcoded 5' primer and a J-beta primer mix that a second PCR of roughly 7 to 12 cycles was run. TCRdb passed the 5' RACE reads through MiXCR, listing each CDR3 protein once. This table has roughly 1 million distinct CDR3 sequences, approximately 25% appearing once. This clonotype was seen more than once but under ten times. The data also belong to a second study, concerning T cells of mothers and their children. That report notes: RNA was extracted, and all of it went into cDNA synthesis at around 1.4 ug per 15 ul.

This clonotype originated in a girl aged 2 to 9 in good health. Input material: blood. The chain is built from TRBV20-1 and TRBJ2-1; D unclear. The assigned J gene may be wrong: the sequence end matches TRBJ2-7 better. In DNA form, the CDR3 reads TGCAGTGCTAGAGATCCGGATTTCCCCTACGAGCAGTACTTC. Its protein product is CSARDPDFPYEQYF.